The 18 T cell receptor beta chains given below trace back to one sample, sequenced in a study of regulatory T cells in long-lasting Graves disease. Sample time point: newly diagnosed GD, antithyroid drugs for less than 3 months. PBMC RNA served as the TCR library source. To make TCR beta libraries, researchers used iRepertoire HTBI primers and Arm-PCR of CDR3 regions. TCRdb reanalysed the multiplex PCR reads using MiXCR and keeps one entry per CDR3 protein. Among more than 450,000 distinct CDR3 sequences listed, roughly 15% were seen once. This sample was also put to use in a study of T cells in Graves' hyperthyroidism and ophthalmopathy.

This sample comprised peripheral blood mononuclear cells (PBMCs), obtained at new diagnosis, from a patient treated with antithyroid drugs. The source is a man aged 35 to 55 with Graves disease.

The gene calls are TRBV7-2 and TRBJ2-3, with TRBD1 matching over 8 bases. Trimming cost V 1 base and J 8 bases; bases outside gene matches: 8. This CDR3 is 15 amino acids long. Germline lookup yields CDR1 SGHTA and CDR2 FQGNSA. The CDR3 is CASSLVGQGFVTQYF. The CDR3 nucleotides read TGTGCCAGCAGCTTAGTAGGACAGGGTTTCGTTACGCAGTATTTT. The full variable domain, rest sourced from reference TRBV7-2 and TRBJ2-3, is GAGVSQSPSNKVTEKGKDVELRCDPISGHTALYWYRQSLGQGLEFLIYFQGNSAPDKSGLPSDRFSAERTGGSVSTLTIQRTQQEDSAVYLCASSLVGQGFVTQYFGPGTRLTVL.

The rearrangement links TRBV4-2 to TRBJ2-2, with TRBD2 as a possible D gene (6 bases). The CDR3 is 14 amino acids. V was trimmed by 4 bases and J by 7 bases, leaving 13 bases between them. The germline CDR1 and CDR2 sequences are LGHNA and YNFKEQ. The CDR3, as DNA: TGTGCCAGCAGCCCGCCCGGGACTCTCGGGGAGCTGTTTTTT. Translating gives CASSPPGTLGELFF.

This clonotype has at least ten counts. The chain links TRBV7-2 to TRBJ2-1; the D gene is possibly TRBD2 (5 bases). The V and J ends lost 0 bases and 2 bases respectively, with 11 bases between them. In germline, CDR1 is SGHTA, CDR2 FQGNSA. This CDR3 contains 16 residues. The CDR3 protein is CASSLAMAGTYNEQFF. The DNA for the CDR3 is TGTGCCAGCAGCTTAGCGATGGCGGGTACCTACAATGAGCAGTTCTTC.

The rearrangement uses TRBV24-1 and TRBJ2-2; TRBD1 agrees at 8 bases. The V segment lost 4 bases and the J segment 6 bases; nucleotides outside the gene matches: 3. Germline-derived CDR1 and CDR2 are KGHDR and SFDVKD. The CDR3 has 14 residues. The CDR3 is CATSDPQGAGELFF. In nucleotides, the CDR3 is TGTGCCACCAGTGACCCACAGGGGGCCGGGGAGCTGTTTTTT.

V gene TRBV19 combines with J gene TRBJ2-7; TRBD1 matches at 9 bases. The CDR3 is 16 amino acids. Germline V gives CDR1 LNHDA, CDR2 SQIVND (reference sequence). V lost 5 bases to trimming and J lost 1 base; unmatched junction nucleotides: 9. The CDR3 spells CASSPRQGDPSYEQYF. CDR3 in DNA: TGTGCCAGTAGTCCTCGACAGGGGGATCCTTCCTACGAGCAGTACTTC.

The chain is built from TRBV6-1 and TRBJ1-4; possibly TRBD1 for D (5 bases). The CDR3 has 14 residues. The germline V gene has CDR1 MNHNS and CDR2 SASEGT. V was pared by 5 bases and J by 6 bases, with 13 bases between. The CDR3 is CASSQRGGYEKLFF. The CDR3 bases are TGTGCCAGCAGTCAAAGGGGTGGTTATGAAAAACTGTTTTTT.

This clonotype was observed at least ten times. The final CDR3 position lacks the conserved phenylalanine or tryptophan, pointing to a likely read error. The chain couples TRBV30 to TRBJ1-2; D is undetermined. Trimming took 7 bases from V and 2 from J, leaving 8 bases between them. This CDR3 has 11 residues. Germline values: CDR1 GTSNPN, CDR2 SVGIG (reference sequence). The CDR3 region has the DNA TGTGCCTCCCAAATAAACTATGGCTACACCCTC. Translated, it gives CASQINYGYTL.

This clonotype has at least ten counts. The chain employs TRBV12-3 or TRBV12-4 and TRBJ1-5; TRBD1 matches 7 bases. The V segment lost 4 bases and the J segment 4 bases; nucleotides outside the gene matches: 4. CDR3 size: 14 residues. The CDR3 DNA follows: TGTGCCAGCAGTTGGGACAGCTCGAATCAGCCCCAGCATTTT. Its translation is CASSWDSSNQPQHF.

The sample holds a few counts of this clonotype. This chain uses TRBV20-1 with TRBJ2-1; D remains ambiguous. The germline V gene has CDR1 DFQATT and CDR2 SNEGSKA (reference sequence). CDR3 length equals 15 residues. Trimming cost V 1 base and J 6 bases, with 16 bases left between them. The CDR3 is CSARAEAIGTNEQFF. CDR3 nucleotides: TGCAGTGCTAGAGCGGAAGCGATCGGTACCAATGAGCAGTTCTTC.

This clonotype was observed many times. This chain joins TRBV28 and TRBJ1-1; 8 bases agree with TRBD1. The germline V gene encodes CDR1 MDHEN and CDR2 SYDVKM. The CDR3 has 16 residues. Losses at the gene ends were 6 bases for V and 1 base for J; bases not matched to a gene: 10. Here the CDR3 reads CASSYIRGLGNTEAFF. CDR3 coding DNA: TGTGCCAGCAGCTACATCAGGGGGCTAGGGAACACTGAAGCTTTCTTT.

The rearrangement links TRBV2 to TRBJ1-5; no firm D call. CDR3 size: 17 residues. V was cut by 3 bases and J by 2 bases, with 17 bases left in between. The V gene's germline CDR1 is SNHLY and CDR2 FYNNEI. CDR3 sequence reads: CASSDTVEGIGNQPQHF. In nucleotides, the CDR3 is TGTGCCAGCAGTGATACTGTTGAGGGAATTGGCAATCAGCCCCAGCATTTT.

This clonotype came up many times. The rearrangement uses TRBV7-9 and TRBJ1-1; tentatively, D is TRBD1 (6 bases). The CDR3 has 12 amino acids. With 6 bases removed from V and 9 bases from J, the gap between germline ends came to 14 bases. Per germline, CDR1 SEHNR and CDR2 FQNEAQ (reference sequence). In DNA form, the CDR3 reads TGTGCCAGCAGTCCAGGGGTTTTACAAGCTTTCTTT. Translation gives CASSPGVLQAFF.

This sequence joins TRBV29-1 and TRBJ2-7; D is perhaps TRBD2 (6 bases). V gave up 6 bases and J gave up 5 bases, with 8 bases separating them. CDR1 is SQVTM and CDR2 is ANQGSEA in the germline V gene. The CDR3 has 10 residues. The CDR3 region is CSVGEDEQYF. The CDR3 DNA sequence: TGCAGCGTGGGGGAGGACGAGCAGTACTTC.

In this sample, this clonotype turned up a few times. The chain joins TRBV5-6 to TRBJ2-5; 7 nucleotides match TRBD1. V lost 6 bases and J lost 7; bases outside the gene matches: 15. Germline-derived CDR1 and CDR2 are SGHDT and YYEEEE. There are 15 residues in the CDR3. CDR3 DNA sequence: TGTGCCAGCACCTTTGCTGCGATGACAGGGCCGACCCAGTACTTC. It yields the protein CASTFAAMTGPTQYF.

The table lists this clonotype with many counts. The chain couples TRBV24-1 to TRBJ2-1; 7 positions agree with TRBD1. Germline V gene sequence: CDR1 KGHDR, CDR2 SFDVKD. Trimming removed 4 bases from V and 5 bases from J; junction bases left unmatched: 10. The CDR3 contains 16 residues. CDR3 DNA: TGTGCCACCAGTGAAATTACCGGACAGGCTAACAATGAGCAGTTCTTC. It is translated as CATSEITGQANNEQFF.

This clonotype was counted ten times or more. The CDR3 here is CASSLAPGTTYEQYF. As DNA, the CDR3 is TGCGCCAGCAGCTTGGCCCCAGGGACTACCTACGAGCAGTACTTC. The chain carries TRBV5-1 and TRBJ2-7; 7 bases map to TRBD2. Germline CDR1 reads SGHRS; CDR2 reads YFSETQ. The junction had 5 bases not matched to a gene; V was cut back by 0 bases and J by 2 bases. The CDR3 is 15 residues long.

Many counts were recorded for this clonotype. The chain uses TRBV28 and TRBJ2-5; 10 nucleotides line up with TRBD1. This CDR3 region has 15 residues. Losses at the gene ends were 5 bases for V and 4 bases for J; bases not matched to a gene: 7. Germline lookup yields CDR1 MDHEN and CDR2 SYDVKM. CDR3 loop: CASSLATGGRETQYF. The CDR3, as DNA: TGTGCCAGCAGTCTCGCGACAGGGGGCCGAGAGACCCAGTACTTC. Together with reference TRBV28 and TRBJ2-5, the CDR3 gives the full variable domain: DVKVTQSSRYLVKRTGEKVFLECVQDMDHENMFWYRQDPGLGLRLIYFSYDVKMKEKGDIPEGYSVSREKKERFSLILESASTNQTSMYLCASSLATGGRETQYFGPGTRLLVL.

V usage is TRBV28 and J usage is TRBJ2-1, with D perhaps TRBD1 (7 bases). Between the trimmed V and J ends, which lost 5 bases and 2 bases, there was a span of 13 bases. There are 15 residues in the CDR3. Germline CDR1 MDHEN, CDR2 SYDVKM. The CDR3 sequence is CASSRGDSPYNEQFF. CDR3 in DNA: TGTGCCAGCAGTCGCGGGGACAGTCCCTACAATGAGCAGTTCTTC.